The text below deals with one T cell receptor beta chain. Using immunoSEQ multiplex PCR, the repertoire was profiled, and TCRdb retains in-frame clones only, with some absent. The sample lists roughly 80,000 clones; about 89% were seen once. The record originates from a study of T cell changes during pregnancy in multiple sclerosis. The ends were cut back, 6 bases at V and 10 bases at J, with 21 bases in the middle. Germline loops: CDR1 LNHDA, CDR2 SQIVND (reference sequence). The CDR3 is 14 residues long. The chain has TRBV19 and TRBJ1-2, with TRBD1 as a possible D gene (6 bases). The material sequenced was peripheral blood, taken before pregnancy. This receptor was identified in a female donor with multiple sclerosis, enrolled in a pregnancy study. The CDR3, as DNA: TGTGCCAGTAGGAGGGACAAACCTTTACGGGACTACACCTTC. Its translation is CASRRDKPLRDYTF.